This T cell receptor beta chain stems from a study of T-cell memory formation after mild COVID-19. The CDR3 covers 13 residues. V dropped 3 bases and J dropped 3 bases, with 11 bases sitting between them. Germline CDR1 and CDR2: SQVTM and ANQGSEA. Study conclusions and caveats: Contracting clones localized mainly to CM and EM when CD4+ and mainly to EMRA when CD8+. The finding that pre-infection memory included some responding clones suggested that cross-reactive memory joined. Clones that shrank (day 15 to 85) were balanced CD4/CD8, whereas later expanders leaned CD4+.

TCR alpha and TCR beta cDNA libraries carrying sample barcodes and UMIs came from 5'RACE with constant-segment primers. One entry per CDR3 protein results from TCRdb running MiXCR on the 5' RACE reads. The data show 450,000 or so distinct CDR3 sequences, roughly 23% seen once. This clonotype was counted only a few times. Its antigen is unidentified. The sample taken for sequencing was PBMCs or a T cell subset sorted from them (not recorded which). This TCR came from an adult woman who had mild COVID-19 (a few samples of this study predate the infection). Cell type and time point are not known. This chain connects TRBV29-1 to TRBJ1-1; D is possibly TRBD1 (5 bases). As DNA, the CDR3 is TGCAGCGTTGACGCAGGGAGGGACACTGAAGCTTTCTTT. Amino acids: CSVDAGRDTEAFF.